These T cell receptor beta chains were read from a single sample in a study of beta chain features in type 1 diabetes. Libraries were prepared by immunoSEQ multiplex PCR; TCRdb keeps only in-frame clonotypes and omits some of them. The sample consists of under 250,000 clones, more than 11% of them appearing once. The sample consisted of naive CD4+ T cells from blood. Every receptor here comes from a man aged 25-45 years with type 1 diabetes. The CDR3 runs from the conserved cysteine through the conserved F or W. Fields, in order: V gene, D gene, J gene, clone size, CDR3 DNA, CDR3 protein. D genes are given only for firm matches. Not every row has a clone size; where given, it reads once, few, many or a size class.

V: TRBV7-2
D: TRBD1
J: TRBJ2-1
size: -
DNA: TGTGCCAGCAGCTTAGCCGGGGACAGGGGGTACAATGAGCAGTTCTTC
CDR3: CASSLAGDRGYNEQFF

V: TRBV7-2
D: -
J: TRBJ2-7
size: few
DNA: TGTGCCAGCAGCTTAGAACCCGCGCAGGGGTACAACGAGCAGTACTTC
CDR3: CASSLEPAQGYNEQYF

V: TRBV27
D: TRBD2
J: TRBJ2-2
size: -
DNA: TGTGCCAGCACCCTTCGCGGGAGGGGCTACACCGGGGAGCTGTTTTTT
CDR3: CASTLRGRGYTGELFF

V: TRBV23-1
D: -
J: TRBJ1-5
size: -
DNA: TGCGCCAGCAGTCAATCGTGGCAGGGCGGGATTAGCAATCAGCCCCAGCATTTT
CDR3: CASSQSWQGGISNQPQHF

V: TRBV15
D: TRBD2
J: TRBJ2-2
size: -
DNA: TGTGCCACCAGCAGTCTAGCGGGTGCGGCCGCCGGGGAGCTGTTTTTT
CDR3: CATSSLAGAAAGELFF

V: TRBV29-1
D: TRBD2
J: TRBJ2-1
size: few
DNA: TGCAGCACGGCGGGAGGCCACAATGAGCAGTTCTTC
CDR3: CSTAGGHNEQFF

V: TRBV27
D: TRBD1
J: TRBJ2-7
size: -
DNA: TGTGCCAGCAGGACAGGGGACTCCTACGAGCAGTACTTC
CDR3: CASRTGDSYEQYF

V: TRBV7-9
D: -
J: TRBJ1-2
size: -
DNA: TGTGCCAACGCGCCCGATGGCTACACCTTC
CDR3: CANAPDGYTF

V: TRBV27
D: TRBD1
J: TRBJ1-5
size: -
DNA: TGTGCCAGCAGTCCGGGACAGGGGCGGGGTCAGCCCCAGCATTTT
CDR3: CASSPGQGRGQPQHF

V: TRBV30
D: -
J: TRBJ2-3
size: few
DNA: TGTGCCTGGAGCGCCGAGGATACGCAGTATTTT
CDR3: CAWSAEDTQYF

V: TRBV29-1
D: -
J: TRBJ2-5
size: -
DNA: TGCAGCGTTAAAAGTGACAACATCCAAGAGACCCAGTACTTC
CDR3: CSVKSDNIQETQYF

V: TRBV11-3
D: TRBD1
J: TRBJ2-5
size: once
DNA: TGTGCCAGCAGCTCGCAACGCAGGGGGCTCCAAGAGACCCAGTACTTC
CDR3: CASSSQRRGLQETQYF

V: TRBV5-1
D: TRBD2
J: TRBJ2-7
size: few
DNA: TGCGCCAGCAGCCTTCTAGCGGGGGCCGCCTCCTACGAGCAGTACTTC
CDR3: CASSLLAGAASYEQYF

V: TRBV18
D: TRBD1
J: TRBJ1-1
size: -
DNA: TGTGCCAGCTCACCAGAGGGGGCGCAGAACACTGAAGCTTTCTTT
CDR3: CASSPEGAQNTEAFF

V: TRBV2
D: TRBD2
J: TRBJ2-1
size: -
DNA: TGTGCCAGCACTGAGACTAGCGGGAGTGATGATGAGCAGTTCTTC
CDR3: CASTETSGSDDEQFF

V: TRBV7-9
D: TRBD1
J: TRBJ1-1
size: -
DNA: TGTGCCAGCAGCTTTTTCCCCGGGACAGAGAAGAACACTGAAGCTTTCTTT
CDR3: CASSFFPGTEKNTEAFF

V: TRBV18
D: TRBD1
J: TRBJ2-7
size: -
DNA: TGTGCCAGCTCTCCCGGGACAGGGAGAATCGACGAGCAGTACTTC
CDR3: CASSPGTGRIDEQYF

V: TRBV5-1
D: TRBD2
J: TRBJ2-1
size: -
DNA: TGCGCCAGCAGCCTGACTAGCGGTAGGGCTGAGCAGTTCTTC
CDR3: CASSLTSGRAEQFF

V: TRBV9
D: TRBD1
J: TRBJ2-7
size: few
DNA: TGTGCCAGCAGCCCCCGGGACAGTGGCTCCTACGAGCAGTACTTC
CDR3: CASSPRDSGSYEQYF

V: TRBV6-5
D: -
J: TRBJ2-1
size: -
DNA: TGTGCCAGCACCCCCTCCAGAACAGCCAATGAGCAGTTCTTC
CDR3: CASTPSRTANEQFF

V: TRBV28
D: -
J: TRBJ2-7
size: few
DNA: TGTGCCAGCAGTTTCGCTTGGAGGGATACGTCCTACGAGCAGTACTTC
CDR3: CASSFAWRDTSYEQYF

V: TRBV30
D: TRBD1
J: TRBJ2-7
size: -
DNA: TGTGCCTGGAGTCGAGGGGGCGGCTACGAGCAGTACTTC
CDR3: CAWSRGGGYEQYF

V: TRBV28
D: TRBD1
J: TRBJ1-1
size: -
DNA: TGTGCCAGCACCCTCCCGGCCGGGACAGGGAACACTGAAGCTTTCTTT
CDR3: CASTLPAGTGNTEAFF

V: TRBV9
D: TRBD1
J: TRBJ2-2
size: few
DNA: TGTGCCAGCAGCGTGACAGGGCACCAAAACACCGGGGAGCTGTTTTTT
CDR3: CASSVTGHQNTGELFF

V: TRBV6-6
D: -
J: TRBJ2-7
size: few
DNA: TGTGCCAGCAGCGAACAGGGAATTGGGGAGCAGTACTTC
CDR3: CASSEQGIGEQYF

V: TRBV29-1
D: TRBD1
J: TRBJ2-1
size: few
DNA: TGCAGCGCCAGGACAGGGGGCGAGGGTGAGCAGTTCTTC
CDR3: CSARTGGEGEQFF

V: TRBV5-1
D: TRBD1
J: TRBJ2-1
size: -
DNA: TGCGCCAGCAGCGCACAGGGGGTGGACAATGAGCAGTTCTTC
CDR3: CASSAQGVDNEQFF

V: TRBV2
D: TRBD2
J: TRBJ2-1
size: few
DNA: TGTGCCAGCACCCCCGGGACTAGCGGCTACAATGAGCAGTTCTTC
CDR3: CASTPGTSGYNEQFF

V: TRBV9
D: TRBD2
J: TRBJ2-5
size: few
DNA: TGTGCCAGCAGCGCGGGGGGCCAAGAGACCCAGTACTTC
CDR3: CASSAGGQETQYF

V: TRBV7-2
D: -
J: TRBJ2-5
size: -
DNA: TGTGCCAGCAGCTTATATTCTAGCCAAGAGACCCAGTACTTC
CDR3: CASSLYSSQETQYF

V: TRBV7-2
D: TRBD2
J: TRBJ2-2
size: few
DNA: TGTGCCAGCAGCTTATTGCTAGCGGTGAACACCGGGGAGCTGTTTTTT
CDR3: CASSLLLAVNTGELFF

V: TRBV7-9
D: TRBD2
J: TRBJ2-3
size: few
DNA: TGTGCCAGCAGCCCCCGTGGAGCGGGAGGTGGAGATACGCAGTATTTT
CDR3: CASSPRGAGGGDTQYF

V: TRBV9
D: -
J: TRBJ2-7
size: -
DNA: TGTGCCAACTACCCCAGGGGACCCTACGAGCAGTACTTC
CDR3: CANYPRGPYEQYF

V: TRBV5-1
D: TRBD1
J: TRBJ2-5
size: few
DNA: TGCGCCAGCAGCTTGGGTGGGACAGCCCAAGAGACCCAGTACTTC
CDR3: CASSLGGTAQETQYF

V: TRBV14
D: -
J: TRBJ1-1
size: -
DNA: TGTGCCAGCAGCGTACTGCCAGGGGACACTGAAGCTTTCTTT
CDR3: CASSVLPGDTEAFF

V: TRBV5-6
D: TRBD2
J: TRBJ2-3
size: -
DNA: TGTGCCAGCAGCGCCTTAGCGGGGAGCACAGATACGCAGTATTTT
CDR3: CASSALAGSTDTQYF

V: TRBV7-8
D: TRBD2
J: TRBJ2-3
size: few
DNA: TGTGCCAGCAGCTTACTTGTGCTAGCGGGGAGCACAGATACGCAGTATTTT
CDR3: CASSLLVLAGSTDTQYF

V: TRBV30
D: -
J: TRBJ2-1
size: few
DNA: TGTGCCTGGACATTCGGAGGCTCCTACAATGAGCAGTTCTTC
CDR3: CAWTFGGSYNEQFF

V: TRBV6-6
D: TRBD2
J: TRBJ2-1
size: few
DNA: TGTGCCAGCAGTTACGGGGGACTAGCGGTTTACAATGAGCAGTTCTTC
CDR3: CASSYGGLAVYNEQFF

V: TRBV19
D: -
J: TRBJ1-5
size: once
DNA: TGTGCCAGTAGGCAGACAGGCTTTAATCAGCCCCAGCATTTT
CDR3: CASRQTGFNQPQHF

V: TRBV2
D: -
J: TRBJ2-3
size: few
DNA: TGTGCCAGCAGTGGTATAGGACTTAGCACAGATACGCAGTATTTT
CDR3: CASSGIGLSTDTQYF

V: TRBV7-9
D: -
J: TRBJ1-1
size: -
DNA: TGTGCCAGCAGCTTAGCGGGCGGGGTTATGAACACTGAAGCTTTCTTT
CDR3: CASSLAGGVMNTEAFF

V: TRBV7-9
D: TRBD2
J: TRBJ2-1
size: few
DNA: TGTGCCAGCAGCTTCGGGGGGGAAGGGCATGAGCAGTTCTTC
CDR3: CASSFGGEGHEQFF

V: TRBV30
D: -
J: TRBJ1-2
size: -
DNA: TGTGCCTGGAGACCCAGGATCCCTAACTATGGCTACACCTTC
CDR3: CAWRPRIPNYGYTF

V: TRBV29-1
D: -
J: TRBJ2-2
size: few
DNA: TGCAGCGTTGCTTCGGAGCAGGGGTACACCGGGGAGCTGTTTTTT
CDR3: CSVASEQGYTGELFF

V: TRBV5-6
D: -
J: TRBJ2-3
size: few
DNA: TGTGCCAGCAGCATTGGACTCCCCCCAGATACGCAGTATTTT
CDR3: CASSIGLPPDTQYF

V: TRBV18
D: -
J: TRBJ2-7
size: -
DNA: TGTGCCAGCTCACCGTCCCGGAGTGTTCTCGACGAGCAGTACTTC
CDR3: CASSPSRSVLDEQYF

V: TRBV6-5
D: TRBD1
J: TRBJ1-1
size: -
DNA: TGTGCCAGCAGTTATTCCGGGACAGGGTACACTGAAGCTTTCTTT
CDR3: CASSYSGTGYTEAFF

V: TRBV28
D: -
J: TRBJ2-6
size: -
DNA: TGTGCCAGCACCTCACCGACATTCCCTGGGGCCAACGTCCTGACTTTC
CDR3: CASTSPTFPGANVLTF

V: TRBV5-1
D: -
J: TRBJ2-5
size: few
DNA: TGCGCCAGCTCGCACTCCGAAGAGACCCAGTACTTC
CDR3: CASSHSEETQYF

V: TRBV29-1
D: -
J: TRBJ2-1
size: -
DNA: TGCAGCGTATGGGAGAGTTGGTACAATGAGCAGTTCTTC
CDR3: CSVWESWYNEQFF

V: TRBV6-1
D: TRBD1
J: TRBJ1-1
size: few
DNA: TGTGCCAGCACCCTCAGGGGGGTGACTGAAGCTTTCTTT
CDR3: CASTLRGVTEAFF

V: TRBV5-4
D: -
J: TRBJ1-1
size: -
DNA: TGTGCCAGCAGGGGGGGAGGGGCCGAGACTGAAGCTTTCTTT
CDR3: CASRGGGAETEAFF

V: TRBV30
D: -
J: TRBJ1-5
size: few
DNA: TGTGCCTGGAGTGTAGGGAGTAGCAATCAGCCCCAGCATTTT
CDR3: CAWSVGSSNQPQHF

V: TRBV7-2
D: TRBD2
J: TRBJ2-1
size: -
DNA: TGTGCCAGCAGCTTAGTAAGGACCGAAACCCGGGGGGATGAGCAGTTCTTC
CDR3: CASSLVRTETRGDEQFF

V: TRBV4-1
D: TRBD2
J: TRBJ2-3
size: few
DNA: TGCGCCAGCAGCCAAGATCAACTAGCGGGAGGGCCCTATACGCAGTATTTT
CDR3: CASSQDQLAGGPYTQYF

V: TRBV29-1
D: TRBD1
J: TRBJ2-1
size: few
DNA: TGCAGCCTAGGGACAGGGGCGTCCAATGAGCAGTTCTTC
CDR3: CSLGTGASNEQFF

V: TRBV11-1
D: TRBD1
J: TRBJ2-7
size: -
DNA: TGTGCCAGCAGCGTCCCGGGACAGGGATTCTACGAGCAGTACTTC
CDR3: CASSVPGQGFYEQYF

V: TRBV7-9
D: -
J: TRBJ1-2
size: few
DNA: TGTGCCAGCAGCCTAGATCAGGGATATGGCTACACCTTC
CDR3: CASSLDQGYGYTF